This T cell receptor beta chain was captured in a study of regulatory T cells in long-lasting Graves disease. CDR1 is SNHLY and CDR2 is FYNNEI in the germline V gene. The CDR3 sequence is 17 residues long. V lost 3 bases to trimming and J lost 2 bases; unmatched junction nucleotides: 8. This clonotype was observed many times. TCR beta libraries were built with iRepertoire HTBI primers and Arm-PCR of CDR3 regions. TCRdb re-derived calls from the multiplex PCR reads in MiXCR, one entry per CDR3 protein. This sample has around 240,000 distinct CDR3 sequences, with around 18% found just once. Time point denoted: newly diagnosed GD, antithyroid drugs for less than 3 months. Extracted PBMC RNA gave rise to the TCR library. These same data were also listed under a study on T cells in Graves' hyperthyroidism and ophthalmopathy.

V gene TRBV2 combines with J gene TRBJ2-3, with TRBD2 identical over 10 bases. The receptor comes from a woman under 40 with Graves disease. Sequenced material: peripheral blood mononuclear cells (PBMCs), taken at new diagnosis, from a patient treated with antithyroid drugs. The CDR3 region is CASSDASGGGATDTQYF. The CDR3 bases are TGTGCCAGCAGTGATGCTAGCGGGGGCGGCGCCACAGATACGCAGTATTTT.